The entry below describes one TCR beta chain. This clonotype was observed a few times. No antigen is known for it. The input lacks base qualities; no much larger clone sits a single base away. This entry belongs to a study of identical twins (TCRdb year 2016). Background on the whole study: The study deep-sequenced TCR alpha and beta repertoires from monozygotic twins, unrelated adults of various ages and cord blood to test whether fetal clonotypes persist. Replicate twin experiments were performed at different times using different library preparation protocols to rule out contamination. General study outcomes and caveats: Fewer insertions were carried by abundant cord blood beta clonotypes; a weaker similar trend was observed in young adult naive repertoires, while no such trend was observed in memory repertoires. Excess twin sharing in beta out-of-frame sequences was weaker because fewer shared sequences lowered the signal-to-noise ratio. Because the same donors could not be followed over many years, the conclusions depended on cross-sectional statistical analysis. Compared with coincidental sharing between unrelated individuals, out-of-frame TCR alpha sequences shared between twins had an excess of sequences with low generation probability. In monozygotic twins, recombination models systematically underestimated out-of-frame TCR alpha sharing, but the models matched the sharing seen between unrelated individuals. Invariant T cells such as MAIT and iNKT could partly confound zero-insertion analyses, though diverse VJ usage argued against this for most clonotypes.

Only healthy Caucasian donors were included. The twin cohort comprised three pairs of female monozygotic twins, all aged roughly 18 to 30 years. Positive isolation kits from Invitrogen were used to isolate the CD4+ and CD8+ T cell populations. The CDR3 holds 13 amino acids from the cysteine to the phenylalanine. The DNA shown is the 39-base CDR3, in frame from base 1. Here V drops 8 bases and J drops 4 bases, and the junction holds 5 bases not matched to any gene. Sequences MDHEN (CDR1) and SYDVKM (CDR2) are obtained from the germline V gene. Libraries were constructed by 5' RACE. For sequencing, an Illumina HiSeq 2000 was employed. Template switching introduced a universal primer binding site; the final cDNA contained a unique molecular identifier, enabling accurate counting of TCR cDNA molecules. First-strand cDNA for TCR alpha and beta chains was synthesized from specific primers in the conserved constant-segment region. To control for contamination, every cDNA library carried two barcodes: a SMART-Mk sample barcode plus Illumina barcodes. TruSeq adapter sequences and Illumina sample barcodes were added in two successive PCR steps. Sequencing of the TCR alpha and beta cDNA libraries was done on the Illumina HiSeq platform using custom primers. Processing in the source paper ran as follows. Unique molecular identifiers were extracted from raw reads with MiGEC, and CDR3 positions were determined with MiXCR. Recombination models were inferred per individual with the repgenHMM and IGoR tools using an EM algorithm. Shared clonotype analysis was performed with the tcR package in R, normalizing sharing by the product of cloneset sizes. To study raw recombination free of thymic and clonal selection effects, out-of-frame nonproductive sequences were analyzed. TCRdb applied fastp at Q25 and MiXCR to the public reads, then kept only in-frame beta chains. For every CDR3 protein sequence, its rows merge into one entry that carries the most common genes and DNA. These V and J calls rely on TCRdb rather than the paper's analysis. The table for this sample lists more than 400,000 distinct CDR3 sequences; roughly 15% of them were counted only once. The top ten constitute roughly 0.42% of the sample.

These data also formed part of another study, on yellow fever vaccine responses in identical twins. Per the second study: According to the authors, in identical twins the way T cells responded to vaccination appeared partly convergent and partly personalized. Focusing on identical twins, the study followed the T cell clones that responded to the vaccine, and did so with precision.

Here the chain combines TRBV28 and TRBJ1-1; TRBD1 aligns with 9 central bases. The material sequenced was CD4+ T cells sorted from blood. The TCR sequence derives from a woman aged 18-29 years in good health. The CDR3 corresponds to CASFGQGITEAFF. The sequence in DNA is TGTGCCAGCTTCGGACAGGGGATCACTGAAGCTTTCTTT.